This paragraph reports one T cell receptor (beta chain). Its antigen remains unidentified. The assay was immunoSEQ multiplex PCR, and TCRdb's table has in-frame clones only and misses some. Altogether about 120,000 clones are present, 85% to 90% being singletons, with the ten largest covering 3%. This specimen belongs to a study of T cell responses to AZD1222 COVID-19 vaccine. This CDR3 region has 17 residues. Trimming took off 5 bases at V and 0 bases at J, with 14 bases between the two ends. CDR1 MDHEN and CDR2 SYDVKM come from the germline V gene. The study's findings and limits: Spike-specific TCR breadth rose after two AZD1222 doses, and depth rose as well. The reported proportion of spike-specific TCRs targeting unmutated variant regions was nearly half.

Pooled samples include second doses given at about 4 or 12 weeks. The sample here was peripheral blood, taken 28 days after the second AZD1222 dose. The genes are TRBV28 and TRBJ1-6; D is ambiguous. The sequence derives from an adult who received the AZD1222 COVID-19 vaccine. CDR3 sequence reads: CASSPIGGSSYNSPLHF. The CDR3 DNA is TGTGCCAGCAGTCCAATTGGAGGGAGCTCCTATAATTCACCCCTCCACTTT.